Sequencing of this T cell receptor beta chain was carried out in a study of blood T cell repertoires in COVID-19. For the study at large: Sources were T cells, B-cell-depleted T cells, or PBMCs; the material itself was cDNA or gDNA.

Germline-derived CDR1 and CDR2 are WNHNN and SYGVQD (reference sequence). The CDR3 has 15 amino acids. Trimming removed 8 bases from V and 0 bases from J; junction bases left unmatched: 8. The table came from immunoSEQ multiplex PCR; TCRdb's copy has only in-frame clones and leaves some out. The sample yields 65,000 to 75,000 clones, approximately 83% seen once. The V call is TRBV10-1, the J call TRBJ2-3; 7 positions agree with TRBD2. The receptor comes from an elderly man with acute or convalescent COVID-19. The sample was peripheral blood. The CDR3 reads CASSIGGRSTDTQYF. CDR3 nucleotides: TGCGCCAGCTCGATAGGCGGGAGAAGCACAGATACGCAGTATTTT.